The clone carrying this T cell receptor (beta chain) came up many times. This CDR3 contains 10 residues. Germline V gene lookup returns CDR1 SGHVS and CDR2 FQNEAQ. This specimen belongs to a study of T-cell reconstitution after alpha-beta-depleted transplantation in children. Unique molecular identifiers were used in preparing the TCRbeta library. TCRdb processed the PCR reads anew with MiXCR; each CDR3 protein has one entry. The sample consists of hundreds of thousands of distinct CDR3 sequences, approximately 15% of them appearing once. The chain is built from TRBV7-8 and TRBJ1-1; D unclear. This clonotype was sampled from a human donor who donated a stem cell graft to a child with acute myeloid leukemia. The source was PBMCs from the stem cell graft donor, collected from the stem cell graft. CDR3 nucleotide sequence: TGTGCGTCGGCCAACACTGAAGCTTTCTTT. Its translation: CASANTEAFF.